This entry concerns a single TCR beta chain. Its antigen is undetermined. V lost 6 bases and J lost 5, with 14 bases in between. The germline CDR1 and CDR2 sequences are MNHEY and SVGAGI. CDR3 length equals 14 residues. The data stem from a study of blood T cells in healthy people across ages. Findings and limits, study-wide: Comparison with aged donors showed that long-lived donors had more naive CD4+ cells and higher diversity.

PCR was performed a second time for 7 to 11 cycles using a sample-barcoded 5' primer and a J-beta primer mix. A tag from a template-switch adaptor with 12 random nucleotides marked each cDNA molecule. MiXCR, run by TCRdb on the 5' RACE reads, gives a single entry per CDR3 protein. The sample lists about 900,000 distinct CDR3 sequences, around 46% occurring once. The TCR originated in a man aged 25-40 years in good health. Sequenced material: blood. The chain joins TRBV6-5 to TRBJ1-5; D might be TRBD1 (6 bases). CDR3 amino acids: CASSRTGNYQPQHF. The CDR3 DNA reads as TGTGCCAGCAGCAGAACAGGGAACTATCAGCCCCAGCATTTT.